Sequencing of this T cell receptor beta chain was carried out in a study of OX40 agonist ivuxolimab in advanced cancers. Profiling relied on immunoSEQ multiplex PCR, and the TCRdb table lists in-frame clones only, not all of them. The sample carries fewer than 85,000 clones, roughly 85% recorded once. The study, taken as a whole, reports: More expanded clones were found, on average, in CD8+ than in CD4+ T cells. Expanded peripheral T-cell antigen specificity went undetermined.

On this clone: Its antigen is currently unknown.

CDR1 is KGHSH and CDR2 is LQKENI in the germline V gene. The CDR3 length is 15 residues. The V end was cut by 3 bases, the J end by 0 bases, with 10 bases between. V usage is TRBV18 and J usage is TRBJ2-3, with a tentative D call TRBD2 (5 bases). Specimen: CD4+ or CD8+ T cells sorted from blood, collected in a trial of the OX40 agonist ivuxolimab. This sequence was found in an adult with an advanced solid tumor such as melanoma, head and neck, liver or kidney cancer. CDR3 DNA sequence: TGTGCCAGCTCACCGACGGCGGGTAGCACAGATACGCAGTATTTT. Its translation is CASSPTAGSTDTQYF.